This is a list of T cell receptor beta chains from one sample in a study of Graves' ophthalmopathy and Graves' hyperthyroidism. Each CDR3 protein gets one entry after TCRdb re-called the multiplex PCR reads with MiXCR. This sample has 350,000 to 400,000 distinct CDR3 sequences, with approximately 20% found just once. Sequencing was carried out using peripheral blood. The receptors derive from a woman in her late teens or twenties with Graves' ophthalmopathy. CDR3s include the opening cysteine and the closing phenylalanine or tryptophan. D genes are given only for firm matches. A row's size may be missing; if present it is once, few, many or a size class.

j_gene	v_gene	abundance	d_gene	CDR3nt	CDR3aa
TRBJ1-3	TRBV5-1	many	TRBD1	TGCGCCAGCAGCTTGGGTGGACAGGAGTTAGGAAACACCATATATTTT	CASSLGGQELGNTIYF
TRBJ1-1	TRBV28	many	.	TGTGCCAGCAGTTGGGGACGGATGAACACTGAAGCTTTCTTT	CASSWGRMNTEAFF
TRBJ1-6	TRBV11-2	many	.	TGTGCCAGCAGCTTAATTTCGGGACTCTCAAATTCACCCCTCCACTTT	CASSLISGLSNSPLHF
TRBJ1-2	TRBV7-3	few	.	TGTGCCAGCACCACAGCCGGACCTAACTATGGCTACACCTTC	CASTTAGPNYGYTF
TRBJ2-3	TRBV4-2	many	.	TGTGCCAGCAGCCAAGAAGTTGAGACAGCAGATACGCAGTATTTT	CASSQEVETADTQYF
TRBJ2-2	TRBV28	many	TRBD1	TGTGCCAGCATTGAGGGGGCTAACACCGGGGAGCTGTTTTTT	CASIEGANTGELFF
TRBJ1-1	TRBV29-1	many	.	TGCAGCGTTGAGGGCGAACAGGGCTTGAACACTGAAGCTTTCTTT	CSVEGEQGLNTEAFF
TRBJ2-7	TRBV20-1	many	TRBD2	TGCAGTGCTCCTCCTGCTAGCGGGAGGTACGAGCAGTACTTC	CSAPPASGRYEQYF
TRBJ1-2	TRBV28	many	.	TGTGCCAGCAGTGACAGGCCGCCGAACTATGGCTACACCTTC	CASSDRPPNYGYTF
TRBJ2-7	TRBV12-3/TRBV12-4	many	.	TGTGCCAGCACCAAGGACGGGGGCTCCTACGAGCAGTACTTC	CASTKDGGSYEQYF
TRBJ1-2	TRBV6-1	.	.	TGTGCCAGCAGTCCAGACAGTTGGCTCTACACCTTC	CASSPDSWLYTF
TRBJ1-1	TRBV12-3/TRBV12-4	many	TRBD1	TGTGCCAGCAGTTTAATGGAAAAATTATCCGGGACAGGGAGAGGAACTGAAGCTTTCTTT	CASSLMEKLSGTGRGTEAFF
TRBJ1-1	TRBV5-5	many	TRBD1	TGTGCCAGCAGCGCCCCGGGACAGGGGAACACTGAAGCTTTCTTT	CASSAPGQGNTEAFF
TRBJ2-7	TRBV7-6	few	.	TGTGCCAGCAGCTTAGATCCAGCCTCGAGCTCCTACGAGCAGTACTTC	CASSLDPASSSYEQYF
TRBJ2-6	TRBV6-5	many	.	TGTGCCAGCAGTTACCTCCCCTCCAGGACCGGGGCCAACGTCCTGACTTTC	CASSYLPSRTGANVLTF
TRBJ1-1	TRBV18	.	TRBD1	TGTGCCAGCTCACCTCTTCAGGGGGCAGAAGTTGAAGCTTTCTTT	CASSPLQGAEVEAFF
TRBJ1-1	TRBV12-3/TRBV12-4	.	.	TGTGCCAGCAGTCCAGACCCGACAGGAGTGAACACTGAAGCTTTCTTT	CASSPDPTGVNTEAFF
TRBJ1-2	TRBV6-2/TRBV6-3	many	TRBD1	TGTGCCAGCAGTTCGATGACTCCGACAGGGGGCCCCCTCTATGGCTACACCTTC	CASSSMTPTGGPLYGYTF
TRBJ2-7	TRBV7-9	many	.	TGTGCCAGCAGCTCCCCTCCCCCCGTACCCACGGGGGAGCAGTACTTC	CASSSPPPVPTGEQYF
TRBJ2-7	TRBV28	many	TRBD1	TGTGCCAGCAGCATTCCCCGGGACAGGGGTTACGAGCAGTACTTC	CASSIPRDRGYEQYF
TRBJ1-1	TRBV4-3	many	.	TGCGCCAGCAGCCAAGGAGGGGGGGCAGGAGCTTTCTTT	CASSQGGGAGAFF
TRBJ1-1	TRBV15	.	.	TGTGCCACCAGCAACGGGCTGGGTGAAGCTTTCTTT	CATSNGLGEAFF
TRBJ1-2	TRBV5-6	many	.	TGTGCCAGCAGCTTAACCCAGAATCTCCCTAACTATGGCTACACCTTC	CASSLTQNLPNYGYTF
TRBJ2-1	TRBV11-2	.	.	TGTGCCAGCAGTTCTTCAGTCAGGGACGAAAATGAGCAGTTCTTC	CASSSSVRDENEQFF
TRBJ1-1	TRBV4-3	many	.	TGCGCCAGCAGCCAAGTAACAGGGAACACTGAAGCTTTCTTT	CASSQVTGNTEAFF
TRBJ2-7	TRBV11-2	many	TRBD2	TGTGCCAGCAGCTTAAAGGTAGCGGGGGGTCGGGCCTCGTACGAGCAGTACTTC	CASSLKVAGGRASYEQYF
TRBJ2-5	TRBV20-1	many	TRBD2	TGCAGTGCTATCGAGCGGGAATTGACCCAGTACTTC	CSAIERELTQYF
TRBJ1-1	TRBV7-8	many	.	TGTGCCAGCAGCTTAGGATCAGGGAGGACTGAAGCTTTCTTT	CASSLGSGRTEAFF
TRBJ1-6	TRBV19	many	.	TGTGCCAGTAGTACAGGGTATTCACCCCTCCACTTT	CASSTGYSPLHF
TRBJ2-7	TRBV2	many	.	TGTGCCACAAATCCAGGGGCGGCGGGCGAGCAGTACTTC	CATNPGAAGEQYF
TRBJ1-1	TRBV28	many	.	TGTGCCAGCAGTTTATCGGGGGGGCTTGAAGCTTTCTTT	CASSLSGGLEAFF
TRBJ2-7	TRBV10-3	many	TRBD2	TGTGCCATCAGTGACCCGAAGAAGGCTAGCGGGAGATACGAGCAGTACTTC	CAISDPKKASGRYEQYF
TRBJ2-7	TRBV5-1	.	TRBD2	TGCGCCAGCAGCTTGAGCGAGCGGGGGCTCTACGAGCAGTACTTC	CASSLSERGLYEQYF
TRBJ2-4	TRBV9	many	TRBD2	TGTGCCAGCAGCTTACGTAGCGGGGGCAGTCAAAACATTCAGTACTTC	CASSLRSGGSQNIQYF